This TCR beta chain was sequenced during a study of T cell responses to AZD1222 COVID-19 vaccine. Pooling was applied to second doses at about 4 or about 12 weeks. Comment on this clone: The antigen is undetermined.

Overall study findings and caveats: A rise in Spike-specific TCR breadth and depth followed two AZD1222 doses.

TCRdb's copy holds only in-frame clones and misses some; the assay was immunoSEQ multiplex PCR. The data show about 180,000 clones, over 90% seen once. The sequencing used peripheral blood, collected 28 days after the second AZD1222 dose. This clonotype was sampled from an adult who received the AZD1222 COVID-19 vaccine.

The CDR3 nucleotides are TGCGCCAGCAGCCAAGTGGTAGCGGGAGCCTACGAGCAGTACTTC. This sequence encodes CASSQVVAGAYEQYF. The genes are TRBV4-1 and TRBJ2-7; 9 nucleotides agree with TRBD2. Losses at the gene ends were 1 base for V and 2 bases for J; bases not matched to a gene: 3. Germline CDR1 reads MGHRA; CDR2 reads YSYEKL. CDR3 length: 15 residues.